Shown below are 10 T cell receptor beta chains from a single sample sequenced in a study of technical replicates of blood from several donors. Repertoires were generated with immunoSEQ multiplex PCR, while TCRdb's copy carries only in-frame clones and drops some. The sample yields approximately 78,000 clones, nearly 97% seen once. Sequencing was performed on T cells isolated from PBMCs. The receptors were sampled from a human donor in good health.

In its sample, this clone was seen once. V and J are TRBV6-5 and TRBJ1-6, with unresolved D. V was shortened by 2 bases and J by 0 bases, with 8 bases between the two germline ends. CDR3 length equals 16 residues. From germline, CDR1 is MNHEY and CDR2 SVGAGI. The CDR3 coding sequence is TGTGCCAGCAGTTACAGTCGGGGCTCCTATAATTCACCCCTCCACTTT. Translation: CASSYSRGSYNSPLHF.

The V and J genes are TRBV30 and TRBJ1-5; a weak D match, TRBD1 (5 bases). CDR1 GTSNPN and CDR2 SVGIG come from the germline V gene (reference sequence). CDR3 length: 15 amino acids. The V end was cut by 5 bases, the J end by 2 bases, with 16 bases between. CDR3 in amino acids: CAWDRRGIGNQPQHF. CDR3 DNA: TGTGCCTGGGACCGAAGGGGTATCGGCAATCAGCCCCAGCATTTT.

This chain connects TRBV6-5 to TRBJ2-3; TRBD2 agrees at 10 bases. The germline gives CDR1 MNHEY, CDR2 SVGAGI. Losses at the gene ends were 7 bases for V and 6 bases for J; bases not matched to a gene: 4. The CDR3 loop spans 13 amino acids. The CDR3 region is CASKREGRDTQYF. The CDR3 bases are TGTGCCAGCAAGCGGGAGGGCCGGGATACGCAGTATTTT.

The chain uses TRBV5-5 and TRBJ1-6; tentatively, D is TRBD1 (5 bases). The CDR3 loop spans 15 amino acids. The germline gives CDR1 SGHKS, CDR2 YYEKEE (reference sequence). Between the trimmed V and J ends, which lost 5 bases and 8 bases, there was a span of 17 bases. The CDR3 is CASRGEQDPYSPLHF. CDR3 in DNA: TGTGCCAGCAGAGGGGAACAAGATCCCTATTCACCCCTCCACTTT.

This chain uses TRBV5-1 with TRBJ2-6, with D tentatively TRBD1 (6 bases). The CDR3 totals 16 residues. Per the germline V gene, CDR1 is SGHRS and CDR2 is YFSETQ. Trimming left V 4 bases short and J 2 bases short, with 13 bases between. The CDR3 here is CASSMGQRTGANVLTF. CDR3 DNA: TGCGCCAGCAGCATGGGACAAAGGACTGGGGCCAACGTCCTGACTTTC.

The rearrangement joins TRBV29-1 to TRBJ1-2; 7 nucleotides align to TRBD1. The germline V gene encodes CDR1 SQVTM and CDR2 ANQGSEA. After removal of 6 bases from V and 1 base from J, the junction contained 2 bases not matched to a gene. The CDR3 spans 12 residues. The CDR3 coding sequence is TGCAGCGTCTACAGGGGTAACTATGGCTACACCTTC. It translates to CSVYRGNYGYTF.

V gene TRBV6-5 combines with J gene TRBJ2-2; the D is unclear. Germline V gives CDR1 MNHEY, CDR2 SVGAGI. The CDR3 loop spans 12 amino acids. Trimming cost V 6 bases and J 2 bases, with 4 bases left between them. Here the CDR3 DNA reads TGTGCCAGCAGGACAAACACCGGGGAGCTGTTTTTT. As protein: CASRTNTGELFF.

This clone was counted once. This CDR3 reads CASSATGYSNQPQHF. The CDR3 DNA reads TGTGCCAGCAGTGCCACGGGATATAGCAATCAGCCCCAGCATTTT. The rearrangement uses TRBV6-1 and TRBJ1-5; no clear D. V lost 4 bases and J lost 0, with 10 bases in between. Germline assignment: CDR1 MNHNS and CDR2 SASEGT. This CDR3 is built from 15 residues.

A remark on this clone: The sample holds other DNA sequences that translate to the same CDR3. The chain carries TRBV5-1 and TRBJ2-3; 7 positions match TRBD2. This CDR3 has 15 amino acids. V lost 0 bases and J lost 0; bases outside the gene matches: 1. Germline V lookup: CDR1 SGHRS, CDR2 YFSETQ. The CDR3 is CASSLASGSTDTQYF. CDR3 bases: TGCGCCAGCAGCTTGGCTAGCGGAAGCACAGATACGCAGTATTTT.

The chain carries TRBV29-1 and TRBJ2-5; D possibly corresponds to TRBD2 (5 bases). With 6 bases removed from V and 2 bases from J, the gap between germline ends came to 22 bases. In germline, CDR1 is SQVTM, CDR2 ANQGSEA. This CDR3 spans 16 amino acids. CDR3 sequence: CSVKAGYSKSQETQYF. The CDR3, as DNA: TGCAGCGTGAAGGCGGGCTATTCCAAAAGTCAAGAGACCCAGTACTTC. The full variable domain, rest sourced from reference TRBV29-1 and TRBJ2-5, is SAVISQKPSRDICQRGTSLTIQCQVDSQVTMMFWYRQQPGQSLTLIATANQGSEATYESGFVIDKFPISRPNLTFSTLTVSNMSPEDSSIYLCSVKAGYSKSQETQYFGPGTRLLVL.